The 15 T cell receptor beta chains in this list originate from one sample, sequenced in a study of cytomegalovirus exposure and HLA in healthy donors. PCR was performed using 60 Vbeta and 13 Jbeta primers. Measured with immunoSEQ multiplex PCR; TCRdb has only the in-frame clones, and not every one. This repertoire comprises around 130,000 clones; its ten largest clones make up 1.5% to 1.9%. Sequenced: PBMCs. All receptors derive from a woman aged 40 to 50 in good health and CMV-seronegative.

The chain has TRBV5-1 and TRBJ1-2, with 7 bases aligning to TRBD1. CDR1 SGHRS and CDR2 YFSETQ come from the germline V gene. This CDR3 comprises 14 residues. The V gene end was trimmed by 0 bases and the J gene end by 4 bases; junction bases not matched to a gene: 3. CDR3 nucleotide sequence: TGCGCCAGCAGCTTGGCACAGGGGAGCTATGGCTACACCTTC. It translates to CASSLAQGSYGYTF.

V usage is TRBV14 and J usage is TRBJ2-5, with D uncertain. V gave up 0 bases and J gave up 10 bases, with 9 bases separating them. The length of the CDR3 is 12 residues. Germline-derived CDR1 and CDR2 are SGHDN and FVKESK. CDR3 nucleotides: TGTGCCAGCAGCCAAGATCGCGTGGTCCAGTACTTC. Translation: CASSQDRVVQYF.

In the case of this clone: Different DNA sequences within this sample yield the same CDR3. The V call is TRBV4-2, the J call TRBJ2-7; 13 positions agree with TRBD2. J lost 4 bases, V lost 3 bases, and 6 bases had no gene match. Germline CDR1 LGHNA, CDR2 YNFKEQ. The CDR3 is 16 amino acids. The DNA for the CDR3 is TGTGCCAGCAGCCAGGGAACTAGCGGGGGGGGATACGAGCAGTACTTC. Translating it yields CASSQGTSGGGYEQYF.

The chain joins TRBV19 to TRBJ1-5, with D uncertain. CDR3 size: 17 residues. Trimming removed 1 base from V and 3 bases from J, with 16 bases in between. CDR1 is LNHDA, CDR2 SQIVND, per germline (reference sequence). CDR3 loop: CASSIGPDWRTNQPQHF. In DNA, the CDR3 is TGTGCCAGTAGTATAGGCCCCGACTGGAGAACCAATCAGCCCCAGCATTTT.

This rearrangement joins TRBV4-1 to TRBJ2-5; perhaps TRBD1 as D (6 bases). This CDR3 is 14 amino acids long. The V gene lost 4 bases and the J gene lost 4 bases, with 13 bases spanning the gap. Germline V gives CDR1 MGHRA, CDR2 YSYEKL. In DNA form, the CDR3 reads TGCGCCAGCAGCCTCTACGAACAGGGAGAGACCCAGTACTTC. Protein sequence: CASSLYEQGETQYF.

The chain couples TRBV7-2 to TRBJ1-1; the match to TRBD1 covers 8 bases. Germline V lookup: CDR1 SGHTA, CDR2 FQGNSA. This CDR3 comprises 16 residues. The trim removed 5 bases at V and 2 bases at J, leaving 10 bases unmatched. CDR3 in amino acids: CASSLPGQGLNTEAFF. The CDR3 coding sequence is TGTGCCAGCAGCCTTCCCGGACAGGGACTTAACACTGAAGCTTTCTTT.

The genes are TRBV7-2 and TRBJ2-3, with D tentatively TRBD1 (6 bases). The germline V gene has CDR1 SGHTA and CDR2 FQGNSA. V gave up 2 bases and J gave up 4 bases, with 16 bases separating them. The CDR3 spans 16 residues. CDR3 sequence reads: CASSLRLTGAADTQYF. The CDR3 DNA reads TGTGCCAGCAGCTTACGACTGACAGGCGCGGCAGATACGCAGTATTTT.

The chain has TRBV28 and TRBJ1-4; maybe TRBD1 (5 bases). Trimming took 6 bases from V and 3 from J, leaving 11 bases between them. In germline, CDR1 is MDHEN, CDR2 SYDVKM. CDR3 size: 14 residues. The CDR3 loop is CASSRGTANEKLFF. DNA for the CDR3: TGTGCCAGCAGCCGGGGGACGGCTAATGAAAAACTGTTTTTT.

The genes are TRBV27 and TRBJ2-1; TRBD2 aligns across 7 bases. The CDR3 runs to 18 residues. The junction had 18 bases not matched to a gene; V was cut back by 3 bases and J by 7 bases. Germline V gene data show CDR1 as MNHEY and CDR2 as SMNVEV (reference sequence). CDR3 loop: CASSFPVGGPRLANEQFF. CDR3 nucleotides: TGTGCCAGCAGTTTCCCCGTTGGGGGACCAAGACTAGCTAATGAGCAGTTCTTC.

The chain recombines TRBV18 with TRBJ2-1; TRBD2 agrees at 10 bases. This CDR3 is 15 amino acids long. V lost 5 bases, J lost 6 bases, and 7 bases stayed unmatched. Germline CDR1 is KGHSH and CDR2 is LQKENI. Here the CDR3 DNA reads TGTGCCAGCTCAACGACTAGCGGGCGGAGCAATGAGCAGTTCTTC. Encoded protein: CASSTTSGRSNEQFF.

The V gene is TRBV5-5, the J gene TRBJ2-7; TRBD1 matches 7 bases. V lost 2 bases to trimming and J lost 6 bases; unmatched junction nucleotides: 5. CDR1 SGHKS and CDR2 YYEKEE come from the germline V gene (reference sequence). This CDR3 is 13 amino acids long. The CDR3 is CASSFGQAGEQYV. The CDR3 DNA follows: TGTGCCAGCAGCTTCGGACAGGCGGGCGAGCAGTACGTC.

The chain couples TRBV6-6 to TRBJ1-3; D is uncertain. Germline V lookup: CDR1 MNHNY, CDR2 SVGAGI (reference sequence). V dropped 2 bases and J dropped 2 bases, with 10 bases sitting between them. The CDR3 loop spans 15 amino acids. The CDR3, as DNA: TGTGCCAGCAGTTACCCCCAGGTCGCTGGAAACACCATATATTTT. This translates into CASSYPQVAGNTIYF.

J is TRBJ2-6 and V is TRBV5-6; a weak D match, TRBD1 (6 bases). This CDR3 has 16 amino acids. Germline loops: CDR1 SGHDT, CDR2 YYEEEE. Trimming removed 3 bases at V and 2 bases at J, with 12 bases between. The CDR3 loop reads CASSSPRTAGANVLTF. The CDR3 DNA is TGTGCCAGCAGCTCACCCCGGACAGCTGGGGCCAACGTCCTGACTTTC.

The CDR3 loop reads CASSQDPRAGQGADTQYF. In DNA, the CDR3 is TGCGCCAGCAGCCAAGACCCTAGGGCAGGACAGGGTGCAGATACGCAGTATTTT. The rearrangement uses TRBV4-3 and TRBJ2-3; 8 bases match TRBD1. The CDR3 extends over 18 amino acids. J gave up 4 bases and V 0 bases, and 12 bases lay outside the gene matches. Germline V gives CDR1 LGHNA, CDR2 YSLEER.

The rearrangement links TRBV7-2 to TRBJ2-5; D is undetermined. V was trimmed by 2 bases and J by 3 bases, leaving 7 bases between them. Germline assignment: CDR1 SGHTA and CDR2 FQGNSA. CDR3 length: 13 residues. The CDR3 DNA follows: TGTGCCAGCAGCTTAAATAGCAAAGAGACCCAGTACTTC. Its translation is CASSLNSKETQYF. The variable domain in full, with the rest retrieved from reference TRBV7-2 and TRBJ2-5, is GAGVSQSPSNKVTEKGKDVELRCDPISGHTALYWYRQSLGQGLEFLIYFQGNSAPDKSGLPSDRFSAERTGGSVSTLTIQRTQQEDSAVYLCASSLNSKETQYFGPGTRLLVL.